The present TCR beta chain was sequenced within a study of Graves' ophthalmopathy and Graves' hyperthyroidism. This CDR3 has 14 amino acids. CDR1 is SGHTA, CDR2 FQGTGA, per germline. As the template, RNA transcripts were used to amplify TCR beta CDR3 regions. RT-PCR was first run with HTBI primers, then multiplex PCR in a second round. Via MiXCR, TCRdb re-called the multiplex PCR reads, giving one row per CDR3 protein. Of more than 550,000 distinct CDR3 sequences in the sample, just over 40% were seen once. To note about this clonotype: The junction differs from germline at one of its ends, possibly a read error.

This chain connects TRBV7-3 to TRBJ1-2, with D unresolved. This clonotype was obtained from an adult man with Graves' ophthalmopathy. Source material: peripheral blood. As DNA, the CDR3 is TGTGCCAGCAGCTTGTGGAGTCTGGCCTATGGCTATACCTTC. Its translation: CASSLWSLAYGYTF.